This note documents a single T cell receptor beta chain sequence. Its antigen is undetermined. V lost 7 bases to trimming and J lost 3 bases; unmatched junction nucleotides: 8. CDR1 is MNHEY, CDR2 SVGAGI, per germline. The CDR3 contains 15 residues. These data originate in a study of identifying expanded T cells in peripheral blood. Broader study findings: Roughly 1.2 clones differed between technical replicates, versus around 16 and 19 over time. Variance in clone template counts between approximately two-week samples significantly increased with total template count across all healthy donors.

Measured with immunoSEQ multiplex PCR; TCRdb has only the in-frame clones, and not every one. The table includes about 110,000 clones, roughly 90% detected once. Collection occurred without any documented infections or immune events in donors. Sequenced material: blood. The V and J genes are TRBV6-5 and TRBJ1-1, with 10 bases identical to TRBD1. This receptor was identified in a person between 18 and 75 years old in good health. Here the CDR3 reads CASTKTGGRDTEAFF. Written as DNA, the CDR3 is TGTGCCAGCACCAAGACAGGGGGCAGGGACACTGAAGCTTTCTTT.